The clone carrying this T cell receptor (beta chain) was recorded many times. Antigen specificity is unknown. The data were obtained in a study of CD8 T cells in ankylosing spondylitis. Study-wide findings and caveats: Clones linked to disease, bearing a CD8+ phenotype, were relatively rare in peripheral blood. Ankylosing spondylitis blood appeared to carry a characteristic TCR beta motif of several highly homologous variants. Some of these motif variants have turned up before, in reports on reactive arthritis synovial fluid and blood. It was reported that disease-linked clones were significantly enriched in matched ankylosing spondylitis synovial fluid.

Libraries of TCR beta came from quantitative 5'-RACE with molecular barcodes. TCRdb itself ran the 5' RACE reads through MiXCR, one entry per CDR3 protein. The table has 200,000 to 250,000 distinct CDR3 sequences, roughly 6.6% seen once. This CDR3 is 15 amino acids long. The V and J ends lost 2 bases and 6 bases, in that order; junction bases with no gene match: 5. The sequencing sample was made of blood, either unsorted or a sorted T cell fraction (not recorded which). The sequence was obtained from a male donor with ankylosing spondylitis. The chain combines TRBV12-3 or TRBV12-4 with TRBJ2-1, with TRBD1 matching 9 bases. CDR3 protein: CASSLSVTGGNEQFF. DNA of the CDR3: TGTGCCAGCAGTTTATCAGTGACAGGGGGCAATGAGCAGTTCTTC.